This passage covers 17 T cell receptor beta chains from one sample sequenced in a study of technical replicates of blood from several donors. This table comes from immunoSEQ multiplex PCR, and its TCRdb copy is limited to in-frame clones, with some not included. Altogether under 85,000 clones are present, roughly 97% being singletons, with the ten largest covering approximately 0.18%. Sample: T cells isolated from PBMCs. Receptors originate from a human donor in good health.

This chain links TRBV7-9 with TRBJ2-7, with TRBD1 identical over 8 bases. J gave up 1 base and V 1 base, and 3 bases lay outside the gene matches. Per germline, CDR1 SEHNR and CDR2 FQNEAQ (reference sequence). This CDR3 comprises 15 residues. In DNA form, the CDR3 reads TGTGCCAGCAGCTTAGGACAGGGGTTTTCCTACGAGCAGTACTTC. This codes for CASSLGQGFSYEQYF.

V usage is TRBV7-9 and J usage is TRBJ2-3; 11 bases match TRBD2. Germline V gene sequence: CDR1 SEHNR, CDR2 FQNEAQ (reference sequence). The CDR3 has 15 residues. V dropped 4 bases and J dropped 0; count of bases not matched to a gene: 0. The CDR3 DNA reads TGTGCCAGCAGCTCTAGCGGGAGGAGCACAGATACGCAGTATTTT. It codes for CASSSSGRSTDTQYF.

The chain carries TRBV18 and TRBJ1-5; possible D gene TRBD1, 5 bases. Trimming removed 3 bases at V and 0 bases at J, with 12 bases between. Germline CDR1 reads KGHSH; CDR2 reads LQKENI. This CDR3 has 16 amino acids. CDR3 in amino acids: CASSPGAEDSNQPQHF. DNA for the CDR3: TGTGCCAGCTCACCTGGGGCAGAAGATAGCAATCAGCCCCAGCATTTT.

The rearrangement uses TRBV28 and TRBJ2-7; 9 positions agree with TRBD1. Germline V lookup: CDR1 MDHEN, CDR2 SYDVKM. This CDR3 is built from 15 residues. The ends lost 5 bases at V and 2 bases at J; junction bases unmatched: 7. CDR3: CASSHGTGYTYEQYF. The CDR3 region has the DNA TGTGCCAGCAGTCACGGGACAGGGTACACCTACGAGCAGTACTTC.

The V call is TRBV7-9, the J call TRBJ1-2; 7 bases agree with TRBD1. V lost 2 bases to trimming and J lost 8 bases; unmatched junction nucleotides: 17. CDR1 SEHNR and CDR2 FQNEAQ come from the germline V gene (reference sequence). The CDR3 covers 17 residues. This CDR3 is CASSLRTGDPQGRGYTF. The CDR3 DNA reads TGTGCCAGCAGCTTACGAACAGGGGACCCGCAGGGAAGAGGCTACACCTTC.

The V and J genes are TRBV5-1 and TRBJ2-1; 7 bases are a match to TRBD2. J lost 1 base, V lost 2 bases, and 3 bases had no gene match. The germline V gene has CDR1 SGHRS and CDR2 YFSETQ. The CDR3 extends over 15 amino acids. The CDR3: CASSFGLESYNEQFF. In DNA, the CDR3 is TGCGCCAGCAGCTTCGGACTAGAATCCTACAATGAGCAGTTCTTC.

This clone was recorded once. The chain joins TRBV27 to TRBJ1-5; 8 bases are shared with TRBD1. CDR3 size: 16 residues. V trimming: 5 bases; J trimming: 3 bases; junction bases outside the gene matches: 9. Germline CDR1 MNHEY, CDR2 SMNVEV (reference sequence). The CDR3 loop reads CASSPYTGGINQPQHF. CDR3 nucleotide sequence: TGTGCCAGCAGTCCATACACAGGGGGAATCAATCAGCCCCAGCATTTT.

This clone was found once. The chain joins TRBV5-4 to TRBJ2-1, with 13 bases identical to TRBD2. The germline gives CDR1 SGHNT, CDR2 YYREEE (reference sequence). The CDR3 contains 16 residues. The trim removed 3 bases at V and 7 bases at J, leaving 7 bases unmatched. This CDR3 reads CASSSAPGLAGNEQFF. The CDR3, as DNA: TGTGCCAGCAGCTCGGCCCCGGGACTAGCGGGAAATGAGCAGTTCTTC.

V gene TRBV7-9 combines with J gene TRBJ2-5; 10 nucleotides align to TRBD2. V shed 5 bases and J 6 bases; nucleotides not matched to a gene: 6. From germline, CDR1 is SEHNR and CDR2 FQNEAQ (reference sequence). The CDR3 totals 14 residues. CDR3 in amino acids: CASSPAGGVKTQYF. In DNA, the CDR3 is TGTGCCAGCAGCCCAGCGGGAGGGGTGAAGACCCAGTACTTC.

This clone was recorded once. This chain uses TRBV19 with TRBJ2-1; 13 nucleotides line up with TRBD2. Trimming at V came to 6 bases and at J to 5 bases, leaving 1 base not matched to a gene. The CDR3 length is 14 residues. Germline loops: CDR1 LNHDA, CDR2 SQIVND (reference sequence). As DNA, the CDR3 is TGTGCCAGTAGGACTAGCGGGGGGCACAATGAGCAGTTCTTC. Its protein is CASRTSGGHNEQFF.

The chain has TRBV30 and TRBJ1-5; D might be TRBD1 (5 bases). This CDR3 spans 12 amino acids. Germline CDR1 is GTSNPN and CDR2 is SVGIG (reference sequence). V lost 5 bases to trimming and J lost 10 bases, with 15 bases between them. The CDR3 DNA sequence: TGTGCCTGGTCGGGGGGTTTATATCCCCAGCATTTT. The encoded protein is CAWSGGLYPQHF.

The V and J genes are TRBV5-4 and TRBJ2-2, with TRBD2 identical over 8 bases. In germline, CDR1 is SGHNT, CDR2 YYREEE (reference sequence). This CDR3 is 15 amino acids long. V lost 5 bases and J lost 6; bases outside the gene matches: 9. The DNA of the CDR3 is TGTGCCAGCAGTCGATTTAGCGGGATGTCCGGGGAGCTGTTTTTT. Its translation: CASSRFSGMSGELFF.

The V call is TRBV7-9, the J call TRBJ1-2; D gene uncertain. V gave up 5 bases and J gave up 4 bases, with 14 bases separating them. The CDR3 is 14 residues long. CDR1 SEHNR and CDR2 FQNEAQ come from the germline V gene (reference sequence). The CDR3 nucleotides read TGTGCCAGCAGCCCAATTGACGGGAGCTATGGCTACACCTTC. As protein: CASSPIDGSYGYTF.

The V gene is TRBV6-5, the J gene TRBJ2-7; 10 positions match TRBD1. Trimming took 0 bases from V and 4 from J; bases not matched to a gene: 6. The CDR3 sequence is 16 residues long. CDR1 and CDR2 from the germline V gene are MNHEY and SVGAGI. Here the CDR3 reads CASSYSLGQGRYEQYF. CDR3 DNA: TGTGCCAGCAGTTACTCTCTGGGACAGGGGAGATACGAGCAGTACTTC.

This clone showed up just once. The chain combines TRBV4-1 with TRBJ1-3; D might be TRBD1 (5 bases). Germline assignment: CDR1 MGHRA and CDR2 YSYEKL. The CDR3 runs 17 residues. Trimming cost V 4 bases and J 2 bases, with 18 bases left between them. CDR3 sequence reads: CASSLIGTSRTGNTIYF. In DNA, the CDR3 is TGCGCCAGCAGCCTGATCGGGACTTCCCGAACTGGAAACACCATATATTTT.

The V and J genes are TRBV28 and TRBJ2-1; D is possibly TRBD1 (6 bases). The CDR3 extends over 16 amino acids. V was pared by 3 bases and J by 5 bases, with 17 bases between. The germline gives CDR1 MDHEN, CDR2 SYDVKM. CDR3 region: CASSFSSLQGNNEQFF. CDR3 DNA: TGTGCCAGCAGTTTTAGTTCCTTACAGGGTAACAATGAGCAGTTCTTC.

This chain uses TRBV5-6 with TRBJ2-3, with a tentative D call TRBD2 (6 bases). V dropped 2 bases and J dropped 4 bases, with 11 bases sitting between them. This CDR3 contains 14 residues. Germline V gene data show CDR1 as SGHDT and CDR2 as YYEEEE. CDR3 residues: CASSFGTGADTQYF. CDR3 DNA: TGTGCCAGCAGCTTTGGTACGGGGGCAGATACGCAGTATTTT.